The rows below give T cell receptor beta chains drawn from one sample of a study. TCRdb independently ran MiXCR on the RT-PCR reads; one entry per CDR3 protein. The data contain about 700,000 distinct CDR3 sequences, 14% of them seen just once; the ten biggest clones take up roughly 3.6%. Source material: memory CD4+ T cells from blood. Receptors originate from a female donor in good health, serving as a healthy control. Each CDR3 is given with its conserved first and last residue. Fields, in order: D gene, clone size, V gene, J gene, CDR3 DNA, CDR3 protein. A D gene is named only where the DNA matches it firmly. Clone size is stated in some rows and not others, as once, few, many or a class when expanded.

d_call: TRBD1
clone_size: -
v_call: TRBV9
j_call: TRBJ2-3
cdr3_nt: TGTGCCAGCAGCGAACCCGGGACAGGGAGAACAGATACGCAGTATTTT
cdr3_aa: CASSEPGTGRTDTQYF

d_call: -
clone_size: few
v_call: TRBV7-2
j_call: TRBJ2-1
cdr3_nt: TGTGCCAGCAGCTCAGATTTGTTCCTGGAGCAGTTCTTC
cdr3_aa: CASSSDLFLEQFF

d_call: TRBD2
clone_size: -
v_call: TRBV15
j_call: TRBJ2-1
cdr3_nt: TGTGCCACCAGCGCTACTAGCGGGAGAAATGAGCAGTTCTTC
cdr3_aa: CATSATSGRNEQFF

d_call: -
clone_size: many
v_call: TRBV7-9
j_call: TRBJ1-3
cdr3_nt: TGTGCCAGCAGCTTAGAGGAGGGAGCCTCTGGAAACACCATATATTTT
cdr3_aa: CASSLEEGASGNTIYF

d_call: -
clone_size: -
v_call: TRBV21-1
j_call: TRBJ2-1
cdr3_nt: TGTGCCAGCAGCAATATCGGTGAGCAGTTCTTC
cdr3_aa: CASSNIGEQFF

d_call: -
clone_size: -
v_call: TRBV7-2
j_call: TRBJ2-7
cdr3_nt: TGTGCCAGCAGCCTTACCCAGGGAAGGGGCGAGCAGTACTTC
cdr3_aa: CASSLTQGRGEQYF

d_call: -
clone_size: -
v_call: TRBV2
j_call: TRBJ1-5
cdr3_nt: TGTGCCAGCAGTGACATTAGCAATCAGCCCCAGCATTTT
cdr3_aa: CASSDISNQPQHF

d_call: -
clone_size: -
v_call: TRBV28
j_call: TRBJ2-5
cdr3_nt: TGTGCCAGCAGTCCCTCTCAACACCGACTCTCCGGAAGGTACTTC
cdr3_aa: CASSPSQHRLSGRYF

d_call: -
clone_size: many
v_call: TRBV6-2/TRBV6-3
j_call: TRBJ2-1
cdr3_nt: TGTGCCAGCAGTTACCCCCGTAGGGAGCAGTTCTTC
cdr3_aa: CASSYPRREQFF

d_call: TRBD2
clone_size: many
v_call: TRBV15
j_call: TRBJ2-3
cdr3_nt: TGTGCCACCAGCAGAGTCCAAGAGGAGCGGGGTAGCCCACATTTTGAAGATACGCAGTATTTT
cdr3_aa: CATSRVQEERGSPHFEDTQYF

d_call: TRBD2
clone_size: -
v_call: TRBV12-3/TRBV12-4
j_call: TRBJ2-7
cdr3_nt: TGTGCCAGCAGTTTAGTAGCGGGAGGGCCCAACGAGCAGTACTTC
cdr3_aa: CASSLVAGGPNEQYF

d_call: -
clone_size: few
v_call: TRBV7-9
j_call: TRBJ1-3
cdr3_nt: TGTGCCAGCAGCCTCCAGTGGAGGTACACCATATATTTT
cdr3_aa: CASSLQWRYTIYF

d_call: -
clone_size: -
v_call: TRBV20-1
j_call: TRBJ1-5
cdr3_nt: TGCAGTGCTCAAACAGGGAGTCGCAATCAGCCCCAGCATTTT
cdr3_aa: CSAQTGSRNQPQHF

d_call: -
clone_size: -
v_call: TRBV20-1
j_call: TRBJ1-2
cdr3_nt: TGCAGTGCTAGAGATCCGGGGATTAAGGGCTACACCTTC
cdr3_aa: CSARDPGIKGYTF

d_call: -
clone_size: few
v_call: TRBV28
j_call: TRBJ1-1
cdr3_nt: TGTGCCAGCGTCGACTCTCAGGGGTACACTGAAGCTTTCTTT
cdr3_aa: CASVDSQGYTEAFF

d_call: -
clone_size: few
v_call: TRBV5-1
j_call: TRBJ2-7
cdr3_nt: TGCGCCACCAGCGAGATGCCGGCTTCCTACGAGCAGTACTTC
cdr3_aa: CATSEMPASYEQYF

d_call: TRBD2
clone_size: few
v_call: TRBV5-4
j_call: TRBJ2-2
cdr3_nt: TGTGCCAGCAGCTCACCTAATGGACTAGCGGGAGTTACCGGGGAGCTGTTTTTT
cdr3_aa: CASSSPNGLAGVTGELFF

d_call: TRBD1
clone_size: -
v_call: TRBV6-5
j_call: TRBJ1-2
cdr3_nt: TGTGCCAGCAGGAGATCCGGGACAGACATTAGGACTGGATATGGCTACACCTTC
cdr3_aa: CASRRSGTDIRTGYGYTF

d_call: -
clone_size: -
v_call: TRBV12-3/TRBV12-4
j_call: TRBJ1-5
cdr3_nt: TGTGCCAGCAGTTTAAGGGAAAGTTATAGCAATCAGCCCCAGCATTTT
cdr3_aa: CASSLRESYSNQPQHF

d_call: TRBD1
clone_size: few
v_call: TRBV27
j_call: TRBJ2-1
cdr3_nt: TGTGCCAGCAGGTTGGGGACAGGGAGCCGCAATGAGCAGTTCTTC
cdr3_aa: CASRLGTGSRNEQFF

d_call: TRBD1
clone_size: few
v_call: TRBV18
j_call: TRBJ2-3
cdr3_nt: TGTGCCAGCTCACCACTTCGACAGGGTAGGACAGATACGCAGTATTTT
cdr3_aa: CASSPLRQGRTDTQYF

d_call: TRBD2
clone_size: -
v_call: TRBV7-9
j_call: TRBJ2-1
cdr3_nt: TGTGCCAGCAGCTTGCCCGGGACTAGCGGGAGGGAGAGCTCCTACAATGAGCAGTTCTTC
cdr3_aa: CASSLPGTSGRESSYNEQFF

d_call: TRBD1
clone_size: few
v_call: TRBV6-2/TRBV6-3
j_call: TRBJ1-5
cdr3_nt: TGTGCCAGCAGTTATAGGGGGACGGGGACAGGGGGCGCCGGTCAGCCCCAGCATTTT
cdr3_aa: CASSYRGTGTGGAGQPQHF

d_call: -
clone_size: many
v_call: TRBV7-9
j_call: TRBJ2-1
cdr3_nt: TGTGCCAGCAGCTTAGCAGCCTACAATGAGCAGTTCTTC
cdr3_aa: CASSLAAYNEQFF

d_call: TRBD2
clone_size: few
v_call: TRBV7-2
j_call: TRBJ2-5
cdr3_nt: TGTGCCAGCAGCCAGGGGGGACTAGCGGGAGCAGAGACCCAGTACTTC
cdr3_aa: CASSQGGLAGAETQYF

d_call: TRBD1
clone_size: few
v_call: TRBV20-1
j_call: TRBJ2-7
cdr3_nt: TGCAGTGCTAGTGATCCCGGGACAGGGACCTACGAGCAGTACTTC
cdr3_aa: CSASDPGTGTYEQYF

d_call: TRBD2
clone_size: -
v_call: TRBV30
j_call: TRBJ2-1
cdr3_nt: TGTGCCTGGAGTTCATCGGGACTAGCGAGGAACAATGAGCAGTTCTTC
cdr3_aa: CAWSSSGLARNNEQFF

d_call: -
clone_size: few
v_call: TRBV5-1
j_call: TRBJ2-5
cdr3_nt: TGCGCCAGCAGCATACAACAGGGACAAGAGACCCAGTACTTC
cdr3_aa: CASSIQQGQETQYF

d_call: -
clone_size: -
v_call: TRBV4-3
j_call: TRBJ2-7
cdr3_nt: TGCGCCAGCAGCCAAAGAACCGATCACTACGAGCAGTACTTC
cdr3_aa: CASSQRTDHYEQYF

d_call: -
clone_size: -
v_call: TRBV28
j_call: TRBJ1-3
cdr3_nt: TGTGCCGGAACGGGGGGAAGAGCTGGAAACACCATATATTTT
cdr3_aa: CAGTGGRAGNTIYF

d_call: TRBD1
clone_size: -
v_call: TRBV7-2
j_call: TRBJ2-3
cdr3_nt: TGTGCCAGCAGCTTATTCTCGGACAGGGGGGATACGCAGTATTTT
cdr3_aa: CASSLFSDRGDTQYF

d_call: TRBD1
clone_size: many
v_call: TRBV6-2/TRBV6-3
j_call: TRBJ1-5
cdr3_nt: TGTGCCAGCAATCGACCGGGACAGGGAAGCAATCAGCCCCAGCATTTT
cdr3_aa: CASNRPGQGSNQPQHF

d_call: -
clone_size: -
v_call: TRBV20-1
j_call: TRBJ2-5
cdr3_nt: TGCAGTGCTGGGAACCAAGAGACCCAGTACTTC
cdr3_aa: CSAGNQETQYF

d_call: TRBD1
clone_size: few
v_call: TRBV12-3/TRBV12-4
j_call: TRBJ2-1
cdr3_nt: TGTGCCAGCACCCCGGGACAGGGTACGGGGTACAATGAGCAGTTCTTC
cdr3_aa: CASTPGQGTGYNEQFF

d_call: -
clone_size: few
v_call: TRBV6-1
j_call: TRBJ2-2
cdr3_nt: TGTGCCAGCATTACACCGAACACCGGGGAGCTGTTTTTT
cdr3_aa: CASITPNTGELFF

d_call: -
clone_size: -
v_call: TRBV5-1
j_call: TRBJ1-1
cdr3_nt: TGCGCCAGCGATCCGGACGGCTTGAACACTGAAGCTTTCTTT
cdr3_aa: CASDPDGLNTEAFF

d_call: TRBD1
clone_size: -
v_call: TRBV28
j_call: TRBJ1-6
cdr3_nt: TGTGCCAGCTTCTTCTCAGGGGGCTATAATTCACCCCTCCACTTT
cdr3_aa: CASFFSGGYNSPLHF

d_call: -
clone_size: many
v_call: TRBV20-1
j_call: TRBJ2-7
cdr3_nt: TGCAGTGCTAGAGGGACCGCGGGTTACGAGCAGTACTTC
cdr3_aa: CSARGTAGYEQYF

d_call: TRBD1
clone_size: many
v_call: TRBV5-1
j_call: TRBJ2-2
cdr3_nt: TGCGCCAGCAGCGTAGGGACAGCCATGGGCGCCGGGGAGCTGTTTTTT
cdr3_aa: CASSVGTAMGAGELFF

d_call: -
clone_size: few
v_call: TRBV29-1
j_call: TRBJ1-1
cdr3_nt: TGCAGCGTTGGACAACAGAACACTGAAGCTTTCTTT
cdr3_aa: CSVGQQNTEAFF